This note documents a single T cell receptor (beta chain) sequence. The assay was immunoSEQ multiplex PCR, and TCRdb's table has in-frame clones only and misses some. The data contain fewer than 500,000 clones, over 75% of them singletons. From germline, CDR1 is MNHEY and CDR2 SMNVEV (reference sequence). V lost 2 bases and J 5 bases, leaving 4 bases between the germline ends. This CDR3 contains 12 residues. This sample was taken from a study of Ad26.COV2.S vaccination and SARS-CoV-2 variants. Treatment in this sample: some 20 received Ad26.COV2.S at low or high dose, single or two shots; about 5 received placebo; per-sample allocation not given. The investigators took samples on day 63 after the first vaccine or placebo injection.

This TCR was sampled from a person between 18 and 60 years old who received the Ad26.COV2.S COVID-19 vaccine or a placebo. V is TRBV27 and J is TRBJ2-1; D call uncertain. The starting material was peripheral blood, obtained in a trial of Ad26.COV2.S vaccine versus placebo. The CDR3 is CASSLPDNEQFF. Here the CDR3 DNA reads TGTGCCAGCAGTTTACCTGACAATGAGCAGTTCTTC.